In this sample, the clone carrying this T cell receptor beta chain turned up a few times. Antigen unknown. This specimen comes from a study of PD-1 blockade in classical Hodgkin lymphoma. Measured with immunoSEQ multiplex PCR; TCRdb has only the in-frame clones, and not every one. Of some 58,000 clones listed, more than 80% are singletons. Specified time point: cycle 4 day 1 (C4D1), after six to seven weeks of nivolumab. Relapse after autologous stem cell transplantation occurred in every patient, and brentuximab vedotin exposure varied. The study's findings and limits: Whoever responded completely had baseline diversity much like that seen in newly diagnosed patients. Significant TCR diversity gains by C4D1 occurred in CD4+ but not CD8+ cells.

V trimming: 6 bases; J trimming: 0 bases; junction bases outside the gene matches: 3. Germline V gene lookup returns CDR1 ENHRY and CDR2 SYGVKD. The CDR3 is 14 residues long. Source: peripheral blood mononuclear cells (PBMCs), taken before the fourth cycle of nivolumab. The chain recombines TRBV10-3 with TRBJ2-7, with TRBD1 matching over 9 bases. This TCR came from a human donor with classical Hodgkin lymphoma. CDR3 amino acids: CAIRRTGDSYEQYF. The CDR3 DNA reads TGTGCCATCAGGAGGACAGGGGACTCCTACGAGCAGTACTTC.